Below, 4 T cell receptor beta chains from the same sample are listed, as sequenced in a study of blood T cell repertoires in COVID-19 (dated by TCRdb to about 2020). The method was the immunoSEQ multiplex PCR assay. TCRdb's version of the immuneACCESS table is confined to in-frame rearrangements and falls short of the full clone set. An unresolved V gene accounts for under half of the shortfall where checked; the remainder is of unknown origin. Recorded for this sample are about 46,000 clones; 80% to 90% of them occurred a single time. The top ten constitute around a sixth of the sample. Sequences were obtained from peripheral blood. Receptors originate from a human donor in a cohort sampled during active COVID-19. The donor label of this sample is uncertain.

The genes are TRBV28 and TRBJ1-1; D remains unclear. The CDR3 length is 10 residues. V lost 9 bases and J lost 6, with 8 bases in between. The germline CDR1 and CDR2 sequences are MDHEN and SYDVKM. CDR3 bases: TGTGCCAGTAAACAGCCTGAAGCTTTCTTT. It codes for CASKQPEAFF.

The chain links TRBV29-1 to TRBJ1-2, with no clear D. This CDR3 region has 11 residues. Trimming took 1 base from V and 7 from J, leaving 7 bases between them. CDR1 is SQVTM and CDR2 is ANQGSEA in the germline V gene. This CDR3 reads CSVEVGGGYTF. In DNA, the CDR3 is TGCAGCGTTGAAGTGGGAGGTGGCTACACCTTC.

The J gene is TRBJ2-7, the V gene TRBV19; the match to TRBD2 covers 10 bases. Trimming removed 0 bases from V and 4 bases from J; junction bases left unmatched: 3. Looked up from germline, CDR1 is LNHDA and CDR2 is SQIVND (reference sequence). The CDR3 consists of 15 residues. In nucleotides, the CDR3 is TGTGCCAGTAGTATAGACAGGACTAGCGGATACGAGCAGTACTTC. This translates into CASSIDRTSGYEQYF.

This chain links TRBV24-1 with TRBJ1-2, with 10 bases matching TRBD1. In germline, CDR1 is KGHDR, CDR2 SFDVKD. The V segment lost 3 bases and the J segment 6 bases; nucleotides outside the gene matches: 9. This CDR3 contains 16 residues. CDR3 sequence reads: CATSDTRDRGYHGYTF. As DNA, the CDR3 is TGTGCCACCAGTGATACCCGGGACAGGGGCTATCATGGCTACACCTTC.